The clone carrying this TCR beta chain was counted once. Antigen unknown. V shed 5 bases and J 9 bases; nucleotides not matched to a gene: 10. Germline V gene data show CDR1 as LNHNV and CDR2 as YYDKDF (reference sequence). This CDR3 contains 15 residues. This sample is drawn from a study of cytomegalovirus exposure and HLA in healthy donors. The study, taken as a whole, reports: The presence/absence work took it that sequencing depth was about the same across donors. It was reportedly the case that the classifier diagnosed cytomegalovirus status with high specificity and sensitivity. In a later analysis, roughly 17,000 TCR beta sequences were associated with HLA alleles at 0.05 false discovery rate. CMV serostatus was the only immune exposure information that was available.

In the PCR, 60 Vbeta and 13 Jbeta primers were used. This table comes from immunoSEQ multiplex PCR, and its TCRdb copy is limited to in-frame clones, with some not included. Of around 180,000 clones in the sample, roughly four fifths were seen once. V usage is TRBV15 and J usage is TRBJ2-1; 10 nucleotides match TRBD2. Sequencing used PBMCs. The TCR was taken from a man aged 18 to 30 in good health and CMV-seronegative. The CDR3: CATSVLPSGSGEQFF. CDR3 in DNA: TGTGCCACCAGCGTACTCCCTAGCGGGAGTGGTGAGCAGTTCTTC.